These T cell receptor beta chains were read from a single sample in a study of cytomegalovirus exposure and HLA in healthy donors. Assay: immunoSEQ multiplex PCR; the TCRdb copy retains only in-frame clones and omits some. This table holds approximately 100,000 clones, around three quarters found once. Specimen: PBMCs. The origin of the receptors is a female donor in good health and CMV-seropositive. CDR3s include the opening cysteine and the closing phenylalanine or tryptophan.

>TRBJ1-1|TRBV28
CASSPTGQPRAFF
>TRBJ2-1|TRBV9
CASSAGEPRAGYNEQFF
>TRBJ2-7|TRBV5-1
CASSLLSVYEQYF
>TRBJ1-1|TRBV4-2
CASSRRGGKVEAFF
>TRBJ1-1|TRBV6-5
CASSYSSQGVGTEAFF
>TRBJ2-1|TRBV9
CASSVESYGGSHSYNEQFF
>TRBJ1-1|TRBV5-1
CASSLVTAKNTEAFF
>TRBJ1-5|TRBV5-8
CASSSTGTLYQPQHF
>TRBJ2-6|TRBV5-1
CASSLGASGANVLTF
>TRBJ2-1|TRBV5-1
CASRGGASYNEQFF
>TRBJ2-5|TRBV18
CASSPRAFQETQYF
>TRBJ1-1|TRBV6-5
CASSYNQGGTEAFF
>TRBJ1-1|TRBV6-1
CASTNTLGDTEAFF
>TRBJ2-5|TRBV11-2
CASSLTSSGIQETQYF
>TRBJ1-1|TRBV18
CASSQIRQRTGMNTEAFF
>TRBJ2-7|TRBV7-9
CASSSTRTAGYEQYF
>TRBJ2-3|TRBV2
CASSGQGATDTQYF
>TRBJ2-1|TRBV6-5
CASRRIRNRIDEQFF
>TRBJ2-1|TRBV27
CASSLKSMGGEQFF
>TRBJ1-3|TRBV19
CASSSLGNTIYF